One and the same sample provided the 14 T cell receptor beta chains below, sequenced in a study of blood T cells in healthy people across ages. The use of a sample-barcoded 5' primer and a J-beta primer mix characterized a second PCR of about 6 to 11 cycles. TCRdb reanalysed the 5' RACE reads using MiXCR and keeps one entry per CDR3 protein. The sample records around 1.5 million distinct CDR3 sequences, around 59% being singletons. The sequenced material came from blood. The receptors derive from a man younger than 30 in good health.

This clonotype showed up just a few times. In DNA, the CDR3 is TGCGCCAGCAGCTACTCGGACAGGGGCTATGGCTACACCTTC. Protein product: CASSYSDRGYGYTF. The chain couples TRBV5-1 to TRBJ1-2, with TRBD1 matching over 9 bases. The germline CDR1 and CDR2 sequences are SGHRS and YFSETQ. The length of the CDR3 is 14 residues. The ends lost 3 bases at V and 4 bases at J; junction bases unmatched: 4. The whole variable domain, filled in from reference TRBV5-1 and TRBJ1-2, reads KAGVTQTPRYLIKTRGQQVTLSCSPISGHRSVSWYQQTPGQGLQFLFEYFSETQRNKGNFPGRFSGRQFSNSRSEMNVSTLELGDSALYLCASSYSDRGYGYTFGSGTRLTVV.

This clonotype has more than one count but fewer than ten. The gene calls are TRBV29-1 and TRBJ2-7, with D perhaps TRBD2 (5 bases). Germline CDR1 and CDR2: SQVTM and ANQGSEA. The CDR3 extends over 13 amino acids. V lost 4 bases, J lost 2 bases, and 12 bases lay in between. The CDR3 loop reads CSVGAGIAYEQYF. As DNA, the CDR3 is TGCAGCGTTGGGGCCGGGATAGCCTACGAGCAGTACTTC.

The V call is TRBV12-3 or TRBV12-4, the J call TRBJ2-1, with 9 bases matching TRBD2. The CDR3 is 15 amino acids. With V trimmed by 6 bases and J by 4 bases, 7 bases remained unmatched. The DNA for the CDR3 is TGTGCCAGCAGACCCAGCGGGAGGTGGTACAATGAGCAGTTCTTC. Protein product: CASRPSGRWYNEQFF.

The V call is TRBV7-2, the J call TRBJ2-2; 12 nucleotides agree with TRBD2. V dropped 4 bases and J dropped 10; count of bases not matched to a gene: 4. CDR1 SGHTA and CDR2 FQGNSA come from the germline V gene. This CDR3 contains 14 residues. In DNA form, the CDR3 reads TGTGCCAGCAGCTGGGGGACTAGCGGGCAGGAGCTGTTTTTT. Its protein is CASSWGTSGQELFF.

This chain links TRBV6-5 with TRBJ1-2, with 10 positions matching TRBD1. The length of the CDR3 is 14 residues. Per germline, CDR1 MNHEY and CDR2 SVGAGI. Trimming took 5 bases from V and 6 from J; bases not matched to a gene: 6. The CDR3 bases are TGTGCCAGCAGTACGGGACAGGGGCGCAATGGCTACACCTTC. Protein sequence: CASSTGQGRNGYTF.

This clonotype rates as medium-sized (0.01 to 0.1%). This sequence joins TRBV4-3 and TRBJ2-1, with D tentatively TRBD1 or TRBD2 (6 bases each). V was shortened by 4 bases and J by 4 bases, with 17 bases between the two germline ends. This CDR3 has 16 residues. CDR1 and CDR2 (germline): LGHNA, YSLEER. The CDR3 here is CASSPEGGTGYNEQFF. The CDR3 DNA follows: TGCGCCAGCAGCCCCGAGGGGGGTACGGGTTACAATGAGCAGTTCTTC.

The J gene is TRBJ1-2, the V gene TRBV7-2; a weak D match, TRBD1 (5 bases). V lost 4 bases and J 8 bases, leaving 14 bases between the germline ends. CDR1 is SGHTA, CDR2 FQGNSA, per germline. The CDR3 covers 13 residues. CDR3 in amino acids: CASSSGLGVGYTF. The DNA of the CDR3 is TGTGCCAGCAGCTCGGGACTGGGGGTAGGCTACACCTTC. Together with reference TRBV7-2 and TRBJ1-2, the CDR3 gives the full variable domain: GAGVSQSPSNKVTEKGKDVELRCDPISGHTALYWYRQSLGQGLEFLIYFQGNSAPDKSGLPSDRFSAERTGGSVSTLTIQRTQQEDSAVYLCASSSGLGVGYTFGSGTRLTVV.

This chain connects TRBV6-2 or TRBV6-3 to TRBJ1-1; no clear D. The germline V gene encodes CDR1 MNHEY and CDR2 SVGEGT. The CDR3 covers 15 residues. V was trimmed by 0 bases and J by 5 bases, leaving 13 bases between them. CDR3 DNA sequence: TGTGCCAGCAGTTACTCGGCGGCCCTGGGGACTGAAGCTTTCTTT. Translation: CASSYSAALGTEAFF.

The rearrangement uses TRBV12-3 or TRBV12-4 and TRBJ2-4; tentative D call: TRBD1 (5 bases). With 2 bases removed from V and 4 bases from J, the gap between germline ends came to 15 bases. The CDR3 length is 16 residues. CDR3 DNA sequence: TGTGCCAGCAGTTTATATGGGCAGGGCCCTAAAAACATTCAGTACTTC. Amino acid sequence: CASSLYGQGPKNIQYF.

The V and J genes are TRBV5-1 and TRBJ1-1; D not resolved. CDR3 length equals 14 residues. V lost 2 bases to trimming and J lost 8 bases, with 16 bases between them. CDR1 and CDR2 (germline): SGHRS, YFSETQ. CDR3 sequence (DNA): TGCGCCAGCAGCTTTCGCTCGGACGTAACAGAAGCTTTCTTT. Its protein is CASSFRSDVTEAFF.

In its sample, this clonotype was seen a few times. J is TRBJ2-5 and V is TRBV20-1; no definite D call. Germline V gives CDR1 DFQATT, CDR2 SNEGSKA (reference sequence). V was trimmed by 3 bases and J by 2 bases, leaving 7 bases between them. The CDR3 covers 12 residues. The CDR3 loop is CSARMGQETQYF. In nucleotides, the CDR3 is TGCAGTGCTAGGATGGGACAAGAGACCCAGTACTTC.

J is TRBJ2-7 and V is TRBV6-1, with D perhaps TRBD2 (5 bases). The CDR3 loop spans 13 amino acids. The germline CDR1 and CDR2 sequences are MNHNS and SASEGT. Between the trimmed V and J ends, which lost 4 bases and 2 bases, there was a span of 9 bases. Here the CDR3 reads CASSARATYEQYF. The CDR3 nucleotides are TGTGCCAGCAGTGCGAGGGCTACCTACGAGCAGTACTTC.

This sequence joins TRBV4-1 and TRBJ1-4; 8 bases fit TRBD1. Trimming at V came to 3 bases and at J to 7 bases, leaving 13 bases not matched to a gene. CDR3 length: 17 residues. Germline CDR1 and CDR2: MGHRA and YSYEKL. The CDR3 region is CASSQHLRGPLGEKLFF. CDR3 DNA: TGCGCCAGCAGCCAGCACCTCAGGGGGCCTTTAGGTGAAAAACTGTTTTTT.

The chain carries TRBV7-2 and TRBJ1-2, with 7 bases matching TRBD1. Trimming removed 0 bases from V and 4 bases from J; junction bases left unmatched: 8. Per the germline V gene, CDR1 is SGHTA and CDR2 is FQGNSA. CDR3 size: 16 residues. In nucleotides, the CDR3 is TGTGCCAGCAGCTTAGCGCTGACAGGGTCTACCTATGGCTACACCTTC. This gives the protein CASSLALTGSTYGYTF.